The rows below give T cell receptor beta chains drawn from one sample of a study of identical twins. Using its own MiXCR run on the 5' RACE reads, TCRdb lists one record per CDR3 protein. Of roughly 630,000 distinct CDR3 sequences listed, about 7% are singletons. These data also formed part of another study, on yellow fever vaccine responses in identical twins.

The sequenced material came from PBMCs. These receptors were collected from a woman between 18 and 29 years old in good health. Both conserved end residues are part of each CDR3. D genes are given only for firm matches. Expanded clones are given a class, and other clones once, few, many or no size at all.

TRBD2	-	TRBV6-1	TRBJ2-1	CASTPGTSGGNEQFF	TGTGCCAGCACCCCCGGGACTAGCGGTGGGAATGAGCAGTTCTTC
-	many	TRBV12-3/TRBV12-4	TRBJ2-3	CASSTGSADTQYF	TGTGCCAGCAGTACCGGGAGTGCAGATACGCAGTATTTT
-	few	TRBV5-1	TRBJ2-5	CASSLEGVETQYF	TGCGCCAGCAGCTTGGAAGGGGTTGAGACCCAGTACTTC
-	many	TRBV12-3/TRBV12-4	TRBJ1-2	CASSQQLRGGYTF	TGTGCCAGCAGTCAACAACTAAGGGGCGGCTACACCTTC
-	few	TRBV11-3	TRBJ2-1	CASSFSTVSYNEQFF	TGTGCCAGCAGCTTTTCAACGGTTTCCTACAATGAGCAGTTCTTC
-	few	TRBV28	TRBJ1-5	CASREGVYKPQHF	TGTGCCAGCAGAGAAGGGGTTTACAAGCCCCAGCATTTT
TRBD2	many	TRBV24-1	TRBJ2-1	CATSDPRTSGVDYNEQFF	TGTGCCACCAGTGACCCCCGGACTAGCGGGGTAGACTACAATGAGCAGTTCTTC
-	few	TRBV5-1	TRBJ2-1	CASSLWGGDSYNEQFF	TGCGCCAGCAGCTTATGGGGCGGGGACTCCTACAATGAGCAGTTCTTC
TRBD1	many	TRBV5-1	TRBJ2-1	CASSLGPPGTGGNEQFF	TGCGCCAGCAGCTTGGGCCCACCCGGGACAGGGGGGAATGAGCAGTTCTTC
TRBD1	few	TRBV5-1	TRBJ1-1	CASSLVSGGTEAFF	TGCGCCAGCAGCTTGGTGTCAGGGGGAACTGAAGCTTTCTTT
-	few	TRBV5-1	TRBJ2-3	CASSTGTVIFTDTQYF	TGCGCCAGCAGCACGGGGACTGTGATTTTCACAGATACGCAGTATTTT
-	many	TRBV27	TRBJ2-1	CASSLGFPYNEQFF	TGTGCCAGCAGTTTAGGTTTTCCTTACAATGAGCAGTTCTTC
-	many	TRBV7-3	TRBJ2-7	CASSLEAGYEQYF	TGTGCCAGCAGCTTAGAGGCGGGTTACGAGCAGTACTTC
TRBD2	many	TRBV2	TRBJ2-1	CASSPGTTQYNEQFF	TGTGCCAGCAGCCCCGGGACTACTCAATACAATGAGCAGTTCTTC
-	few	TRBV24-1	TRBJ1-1	CATSEPSTGMPFDTEAFF	TGTGCCACCAGTGAGCCATCCACAGGGATGCCATTTGACACTGAAGCTTTCTTT
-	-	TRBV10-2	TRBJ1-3	CASKMYSGNTIYF	TGCGCCAGCAAAATGTACTCTGGAAACACCATATATTTT